This T cell receptor (beta chain) was captured by sequencing in a study of blood T cell repertoires in COVID-19. As for the study in general: Donors in the United States, Italy and Spain gave samples during acute or convalescent COVID-19. PBMCs, B-cell-depleted T cells, or T cells provided the cDNA or gDNA that made up the material.

The V gene's germline CDR1 is LGHDT and CDR2 YNNKEL (reference sequence). This CDR3 contains 15 residues. V gave up 4 bases and J gave up 0 bases, with 12 bases separating them. How the authors handled the data: Amplified reference gene primers provided the basis for estimating nucleated cell counts. The protocol was immunoSEQ multiplex PCR, while the TCRdb copy is restricted to in-frame clones and leaves out a portion. V and J calls and clone size are those listed in that table; D and trimming were worked out from the DNA. Among some 50,000 clones listed, approximately 88% were seen once. Sequencing was performed on peripheral blood. The sequence came from a man in his sixties or seventies with acute or convalescent COVID-19. The chain links TRBV3-1 (or the pseudogene TRBV3-2) to TRBJ1-2, with D maybe TRBD1 (6 bases). CDR3 in DNA: TGTGCCAGCAGCCTCTTTCGGACAGCTAACTATGGCTACACCTTC. This encodes CASSLFRTANYGYTF.